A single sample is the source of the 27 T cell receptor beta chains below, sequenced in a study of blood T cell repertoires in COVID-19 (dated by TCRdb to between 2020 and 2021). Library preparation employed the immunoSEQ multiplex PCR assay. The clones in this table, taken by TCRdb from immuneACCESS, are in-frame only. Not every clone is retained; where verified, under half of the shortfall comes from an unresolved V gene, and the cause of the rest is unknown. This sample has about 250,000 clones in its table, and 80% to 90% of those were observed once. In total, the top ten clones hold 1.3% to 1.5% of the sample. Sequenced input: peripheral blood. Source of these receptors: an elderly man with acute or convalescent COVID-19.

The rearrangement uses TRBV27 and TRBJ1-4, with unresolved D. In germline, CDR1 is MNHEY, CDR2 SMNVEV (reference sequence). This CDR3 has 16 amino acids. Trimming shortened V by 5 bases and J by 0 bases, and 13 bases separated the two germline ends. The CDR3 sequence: CASSPNPRPTNEKLFF. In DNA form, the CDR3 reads TGTGCCAGCAGTCCTAACCCTCGCCCAACTAATGAAAAACTGTTTTTT. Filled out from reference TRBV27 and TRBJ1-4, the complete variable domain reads EAQVTQNPRYLITVTGKKLTVTCSQNMNHEYMSWYRQDPGLGLRQIYYSMNVEVTDKGDVPEGYKVSRKEKRNFPLILESPSPNQTSLYFCASSPNPRPTNEKLFFGSGTQLSVL.

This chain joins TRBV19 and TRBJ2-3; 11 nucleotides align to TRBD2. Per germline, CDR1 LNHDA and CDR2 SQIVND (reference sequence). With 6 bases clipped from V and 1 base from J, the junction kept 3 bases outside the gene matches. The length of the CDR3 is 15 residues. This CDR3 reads CASRTLAGGTDTQYF. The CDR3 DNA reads TGTGCCAGTAGAACACTAGCGGGGGGCACAGATACGCAGTATTTT.

The CDR3 nucleotides read TGTGCCAGCTCACCAGGCGGGACAGGGGGCGTTGGCTACACCTTC. It translates to CASSPGGTGGVGYTF. The chain recombines TRBV18 with TRBJ1-2, with 12 positions matching TRBD1. V lost 2 bases to trimming and J lost 7 bases; unmatched junction nucleotides: 5. Germline lookup yields CDR1 KGHSH and CDR2 LQKENI. The CDR3 consists of 15 residues.

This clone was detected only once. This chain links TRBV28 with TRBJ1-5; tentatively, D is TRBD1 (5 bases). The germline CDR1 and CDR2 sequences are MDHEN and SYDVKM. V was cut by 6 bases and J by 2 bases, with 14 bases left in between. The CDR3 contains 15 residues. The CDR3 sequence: CASRGGSARNQPQHF. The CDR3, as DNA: TGTGCCAGCAGGGGGGGGTCGGCGCGCAATCAGCCCCAGCATTTT.

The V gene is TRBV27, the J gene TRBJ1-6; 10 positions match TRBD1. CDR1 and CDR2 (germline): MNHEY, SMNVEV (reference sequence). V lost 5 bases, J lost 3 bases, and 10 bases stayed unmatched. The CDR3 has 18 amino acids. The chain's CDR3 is CASSLDRDRGLYNSPLHF. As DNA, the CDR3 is TGTGCCAGCAGTCTGGACCGGGACAGGGGCCTCTATAATTCACCCCTCCACTTT.

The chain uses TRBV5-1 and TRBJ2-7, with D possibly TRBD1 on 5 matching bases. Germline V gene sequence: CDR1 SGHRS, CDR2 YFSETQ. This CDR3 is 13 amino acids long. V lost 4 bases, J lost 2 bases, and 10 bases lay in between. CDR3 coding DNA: TGCGCCAGCAGCGCTGACAGCACCTACGAGCAGTACTTC. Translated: CASSADSTYEQYF.

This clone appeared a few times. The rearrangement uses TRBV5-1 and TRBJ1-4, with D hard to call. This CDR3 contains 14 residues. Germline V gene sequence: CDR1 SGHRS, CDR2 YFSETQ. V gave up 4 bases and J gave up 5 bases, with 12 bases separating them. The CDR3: CASSLSRNNEKLFF. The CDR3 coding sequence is TGCGCCAGCAGCCTGAGCAGGAACAATGAAAAACTGTTTTTT.

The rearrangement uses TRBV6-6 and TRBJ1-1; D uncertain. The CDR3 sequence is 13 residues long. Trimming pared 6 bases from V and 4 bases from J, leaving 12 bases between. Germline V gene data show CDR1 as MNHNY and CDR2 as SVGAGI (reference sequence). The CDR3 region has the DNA TGTGCCAGCAGCCCTAGGGAGGCCACTGAAGCTTTCTTT. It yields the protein CASSPREATEAFF.

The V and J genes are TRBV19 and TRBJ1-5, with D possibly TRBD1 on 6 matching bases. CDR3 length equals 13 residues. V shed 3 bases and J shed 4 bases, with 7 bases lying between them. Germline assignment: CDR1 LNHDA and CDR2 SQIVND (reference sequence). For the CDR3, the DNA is TGTGCCAGTAGTATGGACAGAAATCAGCCCCAGCATTTT. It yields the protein CASSMDRNQPQHF.

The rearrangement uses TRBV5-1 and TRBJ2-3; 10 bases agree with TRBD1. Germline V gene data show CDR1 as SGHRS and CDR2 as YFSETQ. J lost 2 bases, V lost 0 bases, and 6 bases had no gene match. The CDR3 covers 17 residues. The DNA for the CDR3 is TGCGCCAGCAGCTTGGTCGGGACAGGGGCTATCACAGATACGCAGTATTTT. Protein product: CASSLVGTGAITDTQYF.

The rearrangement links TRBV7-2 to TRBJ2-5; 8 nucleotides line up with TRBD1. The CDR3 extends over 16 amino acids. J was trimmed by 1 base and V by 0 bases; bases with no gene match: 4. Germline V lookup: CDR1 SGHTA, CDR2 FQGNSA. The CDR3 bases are TGTGCCAGCAGCTTAGCGTCAGGACAGGGCCAAGAGACCCAGTACTTC. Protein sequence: CASSLASGQGQETQYF.

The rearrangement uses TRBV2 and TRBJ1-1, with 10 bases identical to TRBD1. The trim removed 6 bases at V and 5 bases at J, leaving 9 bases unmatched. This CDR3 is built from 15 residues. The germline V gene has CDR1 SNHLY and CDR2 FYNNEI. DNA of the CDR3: TGTGCCAGCAGGCGGACAGGGGGGTCGGGAACTGAAGCTTTCTTT. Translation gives CASRRTGGSGTEAFF.

In DNA, the CDR3 is TGTGCCAGTAGTAACAGGGCGAGCTCCTACGAGCAGTACTTC. Translated, it gives CASSNRASSYEQYF. This chain links TRBV19 with TRBJ2-7; D might be TRBD1 (6 bases). CDR3 length equals 14 residues. Germline CDR1 reads LNHDA; CDR2 reads SQIVND (reference sequence). Trimming left V 4 bases short and J 0 bases short, with 10 bases between.

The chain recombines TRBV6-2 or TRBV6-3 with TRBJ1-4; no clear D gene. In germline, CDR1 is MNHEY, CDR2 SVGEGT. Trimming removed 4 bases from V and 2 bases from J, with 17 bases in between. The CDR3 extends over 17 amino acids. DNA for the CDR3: TGTGCCAGCAGTTCACACGGACGGGGTCTTACTAATGAAAAACTGTTTTTT. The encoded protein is CASSSHGRGLTNEKLFF.

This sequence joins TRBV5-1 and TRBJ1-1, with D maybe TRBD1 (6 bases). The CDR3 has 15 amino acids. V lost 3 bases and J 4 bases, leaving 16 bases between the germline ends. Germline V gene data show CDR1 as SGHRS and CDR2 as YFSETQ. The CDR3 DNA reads TGCGCCAGCAGCTCGACTGGACAGTTTGGCACTGAAGCTTTCTTT. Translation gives CASSSTGQFGTEAFF.

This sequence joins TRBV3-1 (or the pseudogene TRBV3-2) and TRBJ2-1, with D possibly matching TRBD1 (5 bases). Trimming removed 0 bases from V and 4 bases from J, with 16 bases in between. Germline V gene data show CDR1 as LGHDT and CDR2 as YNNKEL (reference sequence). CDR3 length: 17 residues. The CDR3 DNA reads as TGTGCCAGCAGCCAAGATTTTAGTCAGGGCCCTTACAATGAGCAGTTCTTC. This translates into CASSQDFSQGPYNEQFF.

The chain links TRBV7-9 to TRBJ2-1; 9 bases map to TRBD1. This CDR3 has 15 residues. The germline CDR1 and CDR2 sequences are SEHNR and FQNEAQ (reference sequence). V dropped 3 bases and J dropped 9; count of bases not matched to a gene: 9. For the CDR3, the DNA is TGTGCCAGCAGCTTGACAGGGGGAGGTACCGGTGAGCAGTTCTTC. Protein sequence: CASSLTGGGTGEQFF.

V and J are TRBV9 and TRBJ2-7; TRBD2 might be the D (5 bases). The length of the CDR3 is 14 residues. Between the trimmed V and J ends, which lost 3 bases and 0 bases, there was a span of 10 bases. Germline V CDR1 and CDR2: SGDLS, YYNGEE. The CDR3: CASSAGIDSYEQYF. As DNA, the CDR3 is TGTGCCAGCAGCGCGGGGATCGACTCCTACGAGCAGTACTTC.

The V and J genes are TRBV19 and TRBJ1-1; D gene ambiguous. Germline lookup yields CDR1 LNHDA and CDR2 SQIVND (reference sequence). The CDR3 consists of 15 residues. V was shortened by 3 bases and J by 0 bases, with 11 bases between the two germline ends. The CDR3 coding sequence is TGTGCCAGTAGTATGAGTTCTCCGATGAACACTGAAGCTTTCTTT. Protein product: CASSMSSPMNTEAFF.

The chain's CDR3 is CASSYSGQGNQPQHF. CDR3 coding DNA: TGTGCCAGCAGTTACTCAGGACAGGGGAATCAGCCCCAGCATTTT. The chain links TRBV6-2 or TRBV6-3 to TRBJ1-5; 9 bases align to TRBD1. There are 15 residues in the CDR3. V was pared by 0 bases and J by 4 bases, with 1 base of the junction left unmatched. CDR1 and CDR2 from the germline V gene are MNHEY and SVGEGT.

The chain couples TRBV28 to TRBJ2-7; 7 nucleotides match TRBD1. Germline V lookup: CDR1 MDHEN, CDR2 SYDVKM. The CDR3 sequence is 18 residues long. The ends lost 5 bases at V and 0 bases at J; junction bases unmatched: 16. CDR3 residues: CASSPGGRGTGSSYEQYF. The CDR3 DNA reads TGTGCCAGCAGTCCAGGGGGTAGAGGAACAGGGAGCTCCTACGAGCAGTACTTC.

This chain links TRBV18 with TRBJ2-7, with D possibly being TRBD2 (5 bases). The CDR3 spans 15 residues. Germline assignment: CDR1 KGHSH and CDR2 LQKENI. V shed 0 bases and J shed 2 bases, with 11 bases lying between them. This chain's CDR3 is CASSPPTAGPYEQYF. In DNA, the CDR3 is TGTGCCAGCTCACCACCGACCGCGGGCCCCTACGAGCAGTACTTC.

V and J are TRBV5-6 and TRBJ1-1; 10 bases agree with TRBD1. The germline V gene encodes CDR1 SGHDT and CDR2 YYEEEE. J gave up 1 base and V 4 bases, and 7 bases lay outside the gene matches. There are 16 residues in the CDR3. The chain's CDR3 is CASSGRTGGGNTEAFF. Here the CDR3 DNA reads TGTGCCAGCAGCGGCCGGACAGGGGGAGGGAACACTGAAGCTTTCTTT. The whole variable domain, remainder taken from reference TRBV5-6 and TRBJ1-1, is DAGVTQSPTHLIKTRGQQVTLRCSPKSGHDTVSWYQQALGQGPQFIFQYYEEEERQRGNFPDRFSGHQFPNYSSELNVNALLLGDSALYLCASSGRTGGGNTEAFFGQGTRLTVV.

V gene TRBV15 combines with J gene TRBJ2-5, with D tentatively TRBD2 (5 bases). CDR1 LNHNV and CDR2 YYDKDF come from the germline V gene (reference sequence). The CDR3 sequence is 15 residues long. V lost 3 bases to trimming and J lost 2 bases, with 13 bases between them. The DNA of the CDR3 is TGTGCCACCAGCAGTGAACGGGGTCTTCAAGAGACCCAGTACTTC. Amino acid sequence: CATSSERGLQETQYF.

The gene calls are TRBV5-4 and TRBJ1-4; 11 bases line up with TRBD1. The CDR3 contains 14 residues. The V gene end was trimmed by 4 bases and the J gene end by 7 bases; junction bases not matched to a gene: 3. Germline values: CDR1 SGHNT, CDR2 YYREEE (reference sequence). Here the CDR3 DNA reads TGTGCCAGCAGCCTGGGACAGGGGGGTGAAAAACTGTTTTTT. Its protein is CASSLGQGGEKLFF.

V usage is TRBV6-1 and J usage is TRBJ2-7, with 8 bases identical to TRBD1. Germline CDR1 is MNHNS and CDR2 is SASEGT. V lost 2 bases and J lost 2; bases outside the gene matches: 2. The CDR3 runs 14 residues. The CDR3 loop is CASSEQGATYEQYF. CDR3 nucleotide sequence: TGTGCCAGCAGTGAACAGGGGGCAACCTACGAGCAGTACTTC.

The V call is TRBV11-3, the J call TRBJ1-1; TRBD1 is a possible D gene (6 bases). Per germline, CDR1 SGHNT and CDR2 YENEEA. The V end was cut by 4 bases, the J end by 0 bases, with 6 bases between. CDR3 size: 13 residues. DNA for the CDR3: TGTGCCAGCAGCTGGGACATGAACACTGAAGCTTTCTTT. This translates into CASSWDMNTEAFF.